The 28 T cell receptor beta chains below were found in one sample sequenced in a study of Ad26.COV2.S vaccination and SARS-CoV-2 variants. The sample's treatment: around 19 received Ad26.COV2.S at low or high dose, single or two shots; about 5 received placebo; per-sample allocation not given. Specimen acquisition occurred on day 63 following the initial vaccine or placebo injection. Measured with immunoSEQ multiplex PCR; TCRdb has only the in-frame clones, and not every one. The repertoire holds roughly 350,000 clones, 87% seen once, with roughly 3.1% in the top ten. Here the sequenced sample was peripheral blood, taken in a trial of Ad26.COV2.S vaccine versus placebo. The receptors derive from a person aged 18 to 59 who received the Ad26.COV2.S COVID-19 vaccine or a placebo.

The CDR3 region has the DNA TGTGCCAGCAGCTCTAAAGTGACCACCGGGAATGAGCAGTTCTTC. It codes for CASSSKVTTGNEQFF. This chain links TRBV7-2 with TRBJ2-1; D call uncertain. V was trimmed by 4 bases and J by 7 bases, leaving 17 bases between them. The germline V gene encodes CDR1 SGHTA and CDR2 FQGNSA. The CDR3 spans 15 residues.

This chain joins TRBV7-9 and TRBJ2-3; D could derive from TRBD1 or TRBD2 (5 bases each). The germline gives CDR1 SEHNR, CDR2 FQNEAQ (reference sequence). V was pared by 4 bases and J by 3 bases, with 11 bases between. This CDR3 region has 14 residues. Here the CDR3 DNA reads TGTGCCAGCAGCTCCGAGGGGATTACAGATACGCAGTATTTT. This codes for CASSSEGITDTQYF.

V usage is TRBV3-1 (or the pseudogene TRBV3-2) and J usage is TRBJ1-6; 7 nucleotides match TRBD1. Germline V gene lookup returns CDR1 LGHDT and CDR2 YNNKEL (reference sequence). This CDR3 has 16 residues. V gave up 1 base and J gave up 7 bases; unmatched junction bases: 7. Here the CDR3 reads CASSQAIDRVNSPLHF. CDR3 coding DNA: TGTGCCAGCAGCCAAGCAATCGACAGGGTAAATTCACCCCTCCACTTT.

CDR3 protein: CASSQGLGRTYGYTF. The CDR3 DNA reads as TGTGCCAGCAGCCAAGGTTTGGGCCGGACCTATGGCTACACCTTC. The chain couples TRBV4-2 to TRBJ1-2; the D is unclear. Looked up from germline, CDR1 is LGHNA and CDR2 is YNFKEQ. The length of the CDR3 is 15 residues. The V and J ends lost 1 base and 4 bases respectively, with 13 bases between them.

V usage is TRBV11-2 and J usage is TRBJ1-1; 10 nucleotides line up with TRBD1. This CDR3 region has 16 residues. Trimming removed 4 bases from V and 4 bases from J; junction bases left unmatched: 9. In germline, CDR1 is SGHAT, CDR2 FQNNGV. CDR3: CASSSNPGQGSTEAFF. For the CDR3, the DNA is TGTGCCAGCAGCTCGAATCCGGGACAGGGGAGCACTGAAGCTTTCTTT.

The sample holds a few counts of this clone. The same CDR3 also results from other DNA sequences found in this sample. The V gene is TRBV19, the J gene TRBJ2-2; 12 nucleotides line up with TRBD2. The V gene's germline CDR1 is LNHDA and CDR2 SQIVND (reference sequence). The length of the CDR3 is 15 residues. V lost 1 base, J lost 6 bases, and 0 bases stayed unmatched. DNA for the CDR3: TGTGCCAGTAGTATAGCTAGCGGGGGGGCCGGGGAGCTGTTTTTT. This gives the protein CASSIASGGAGELFF.

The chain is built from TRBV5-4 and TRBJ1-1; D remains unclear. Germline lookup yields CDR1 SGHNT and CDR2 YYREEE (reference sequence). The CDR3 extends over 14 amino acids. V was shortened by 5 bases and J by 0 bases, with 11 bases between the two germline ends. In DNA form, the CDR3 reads TGTGCCAGCAGGACTATCGGGATGAACACTGAAGCTTTCTTT. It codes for CASRTIGMNTEAFF.

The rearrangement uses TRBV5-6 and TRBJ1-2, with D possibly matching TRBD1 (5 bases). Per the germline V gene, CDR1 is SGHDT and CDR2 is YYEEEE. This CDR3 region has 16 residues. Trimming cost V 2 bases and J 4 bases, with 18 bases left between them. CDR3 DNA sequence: TGTGCCAGCAGCTTATCCGAATGGGGCTGGCCCTATGGCTACACCTTC. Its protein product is CASSLSEWGWPYGYTF.

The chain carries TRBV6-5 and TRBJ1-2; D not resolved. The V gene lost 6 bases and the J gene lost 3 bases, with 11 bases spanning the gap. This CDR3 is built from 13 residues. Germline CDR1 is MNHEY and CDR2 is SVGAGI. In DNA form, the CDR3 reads TGTGCCAGCAGCCTACTGGGATACTATGGCTACACCTTC. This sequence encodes CASSLLGYYGYTF.

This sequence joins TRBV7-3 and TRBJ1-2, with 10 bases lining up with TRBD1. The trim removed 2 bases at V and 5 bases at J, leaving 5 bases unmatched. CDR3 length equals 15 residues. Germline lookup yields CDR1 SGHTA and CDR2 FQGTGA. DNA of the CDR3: TGTGCCAGCAGCTTAGACGGACAGGGGGTGTATGGCTACACCTTC. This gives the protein CASSLDGQGVYGYTF.

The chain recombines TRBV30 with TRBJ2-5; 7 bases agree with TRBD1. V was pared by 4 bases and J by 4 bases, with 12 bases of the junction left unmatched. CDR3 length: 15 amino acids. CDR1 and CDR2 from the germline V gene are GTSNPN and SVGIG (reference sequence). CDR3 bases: TGTGCCTGGACTCTGGAGACAGGGCCAAGAGAGACCCAGTACTTC. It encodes CAWTLETGPRETQYF.

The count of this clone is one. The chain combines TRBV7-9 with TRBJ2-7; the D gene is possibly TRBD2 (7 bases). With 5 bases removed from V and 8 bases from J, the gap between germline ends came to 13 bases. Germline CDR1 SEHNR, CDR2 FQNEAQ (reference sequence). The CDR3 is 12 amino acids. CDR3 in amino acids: CASSPRRGQQYF. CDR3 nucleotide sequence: TGTGCCAGCAGCCCTCGGCGGGGGCAGCAGTACTTC.

CDR3 sequence: CASAPSVGGQNEKLFF. The DNA of the CDR3 is TGTGCTAGTGCTCCCAGCGTGGGGGGGCAGAATGAAAAACTGTTTTTT. The rearrangement uses TRBV12-5 and TRBJ1-4; D might be TRBD1 (6 bases). The V end lost 7 bases, the J end lost 5 bases, and 20 bases lay between the germline ends. CDR3 size: 16 residues. The germline CDR1 and CDR2 sequences are LGHNT and FRNRAP.

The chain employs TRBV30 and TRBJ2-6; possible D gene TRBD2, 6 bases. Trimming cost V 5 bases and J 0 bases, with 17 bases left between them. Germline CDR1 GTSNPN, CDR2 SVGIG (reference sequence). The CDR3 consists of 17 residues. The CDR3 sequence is CAWGRSVGGSGANVLTF. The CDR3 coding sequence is TGTGCCTGGGGCCGCAGTGTGGGAGGCTCTGGGGCCAACGTCCTGACTTTC.

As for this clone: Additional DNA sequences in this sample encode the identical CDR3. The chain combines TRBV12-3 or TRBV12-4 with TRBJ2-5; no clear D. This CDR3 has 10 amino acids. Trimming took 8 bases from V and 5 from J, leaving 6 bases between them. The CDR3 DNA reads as TGTGCCAGCGGTGGGGAGACCCAGTACTTC. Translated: CASGGETQYF.

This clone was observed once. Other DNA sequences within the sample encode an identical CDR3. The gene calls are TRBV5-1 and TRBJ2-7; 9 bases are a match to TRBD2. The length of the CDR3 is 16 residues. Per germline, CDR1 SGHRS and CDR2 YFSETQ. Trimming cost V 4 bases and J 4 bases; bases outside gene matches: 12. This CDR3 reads CASSDRGAGGLYEQYF. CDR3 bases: TGCGCCAGCAGCGATAGGGGTGCGGGGGGGCTGTACGAGCAGTACTTC.

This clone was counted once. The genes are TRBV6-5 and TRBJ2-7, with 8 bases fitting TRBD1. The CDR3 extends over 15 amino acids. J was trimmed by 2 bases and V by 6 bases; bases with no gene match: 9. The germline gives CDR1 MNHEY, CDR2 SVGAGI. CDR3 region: CASRSTGAITYEQYF. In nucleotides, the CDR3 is TGTGCCAGCAGGTCGACAGGGGCGATCACCTACGAGCAGTACTTC.

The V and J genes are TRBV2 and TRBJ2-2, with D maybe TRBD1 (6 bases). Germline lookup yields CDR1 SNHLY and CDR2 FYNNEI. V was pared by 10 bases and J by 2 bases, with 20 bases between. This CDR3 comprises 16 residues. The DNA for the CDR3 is TGTGCCACGGTCCGGGCCGGGACATTAAACACCGGGGAGCTGTTTTTT. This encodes CATVRAGTLNTGELFF.

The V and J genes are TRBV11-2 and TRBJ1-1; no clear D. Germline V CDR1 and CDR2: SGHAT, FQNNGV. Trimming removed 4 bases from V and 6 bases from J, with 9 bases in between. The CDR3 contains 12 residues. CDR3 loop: CASSSRHPEAFF. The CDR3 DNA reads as TGTGCCAGCAGCTCCCGACATCCTGAAGCTTTCTTT.

The chain's CDR3 is CATSRAPKSTNEKLFF. The CDR3 DNA reads as TGTGCCACCAGCAGGGCCCCTAAGTCAACTAATGAAAAACTGTTTTTT. The chain couples TRBV15 to TRBJ1-4; no firm D call. The V end was cut by 3 bases, the J end by 0 bases, with 11 bases between. The CDR3 runs 16 residues. Germline lookup yields CDR1 LNHNV and CDR2 YYDKDF (reference sequence).

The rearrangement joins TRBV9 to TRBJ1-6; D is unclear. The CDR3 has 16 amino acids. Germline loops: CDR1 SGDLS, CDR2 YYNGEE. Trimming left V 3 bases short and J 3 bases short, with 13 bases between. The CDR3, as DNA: TGTGCCAGCAGCGATTTCCACGGTAACTATAATTCACCCCTCCACTTT. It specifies CASSDFHGNYNSPLHF.

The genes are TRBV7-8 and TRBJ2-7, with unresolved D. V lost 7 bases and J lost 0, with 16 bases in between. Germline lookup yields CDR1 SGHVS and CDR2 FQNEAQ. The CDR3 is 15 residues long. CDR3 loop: CASTPDDASSYEQYF. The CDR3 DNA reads TGTGCCAGCACCCCAGATGACGCGAGCTCCTACGAGCAGTACTTC.

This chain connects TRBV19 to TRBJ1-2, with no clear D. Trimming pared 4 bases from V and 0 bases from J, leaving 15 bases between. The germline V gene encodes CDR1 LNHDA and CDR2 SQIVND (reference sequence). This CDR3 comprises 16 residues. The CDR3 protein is CASSTPWPGSNYGYTF. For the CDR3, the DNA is TGTGCCAGTAGTACACCTTGGCCGGGATCTAACTATGGCTACACCTTC.

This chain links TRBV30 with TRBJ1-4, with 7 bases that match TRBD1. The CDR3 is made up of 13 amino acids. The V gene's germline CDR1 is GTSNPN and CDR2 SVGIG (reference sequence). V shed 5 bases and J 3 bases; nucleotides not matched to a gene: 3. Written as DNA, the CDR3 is TGTGCCTGGGGTCAGGGGGCTAATGAAAAACTGTTTTTT. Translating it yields CAWGQGANEKLFF.

In nucleotides, the CDR3 is TGTGCCTGGAGTGGCGACAGCGACTCTGGAAACACCATATATTTT. It specifies CAWSGDSDSGNTIYF. The rearrangement links TRBV30 to TRBJ1-3; TRBD1 might be the D (5 bases). Germline V gene data show CDR1 as GTSNPN and CDR2 as SVGIG (reference sequence). Trimming took off 1 base at V and 0 bases at J, with 10 bases between the two ends. This CDR3 has 15 amino acids.

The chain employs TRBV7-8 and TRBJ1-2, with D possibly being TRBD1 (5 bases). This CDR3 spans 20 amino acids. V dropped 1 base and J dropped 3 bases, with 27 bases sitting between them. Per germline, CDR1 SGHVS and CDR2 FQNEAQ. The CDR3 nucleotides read TGTGCCAGCAGCTTAGTCTCCCCGGGCCCTCTCATTGGGGGATACTATGGCTACACCTTC. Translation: CASSLVSPGPLIGGYYGYTF.

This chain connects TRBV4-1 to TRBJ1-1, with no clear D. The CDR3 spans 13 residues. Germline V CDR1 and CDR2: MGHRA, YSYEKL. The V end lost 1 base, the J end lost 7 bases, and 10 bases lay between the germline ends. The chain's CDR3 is CASSQVGISEAFF. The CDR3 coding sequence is TGCGCCAGCAGCCAAGTAGGGATCAGTGAAGCTTTCTTT.

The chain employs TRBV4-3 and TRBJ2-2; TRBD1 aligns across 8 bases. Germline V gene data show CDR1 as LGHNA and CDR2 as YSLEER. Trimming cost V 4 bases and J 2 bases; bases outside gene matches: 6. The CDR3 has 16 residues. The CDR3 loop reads CASSLDRGYNTGELFF. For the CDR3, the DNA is TGCGCCAGCAGCCTAGACAGGGGATATAACACCGGGGAGCTGTTTTTT.